These 20 T cell receptor beta chains were all obtained from the same sample, sequenced in a study of T-cell memory formation after mild COVID-19. MiXCR, applied by TCRdb to the 5' RACE reads, yields one record per CDR3 protein. In the table there are roughly 48,000 distinct CDR3 sequences, 27% of which are singletons. Sequencing was performed on PBMCs or a T cell subset sorted from them (not recorded which). These receptors all come from a young man who had mild COVID-19 (a few samples of this study predate the infection). Cell type and time point are not known.

This clonotype was counted between two and nine times. V gene TRBV11-2 combines with J gene TRBJ2-2, with D uncertain. V shed 2 bases and J shed 6 bases, with 19 bases lying between them. This CDR3 is 17 amino acids long. Germline V lookup: CDR1 SGHAT, CDR2 FQNNGV. CDR3 amino acids: CASSLLPGQLASGELFF. In nucleotides, the CDR3 is TGTGCCAGCAGCTTACTACCGGGCCAACTCGCGTCCGGGGAGCTGTTTTTT.

This clonotype was observed at least ten times. This chain connects TRBV4-3 to TRBJ2-2, with 7 nucleotides matching TRBD1. Germline V gene lookup returns CDR1 LGHNA and CDR2 YSLEER. This CDR3 has 15 amino acids. V lost 4 bases to trimming and J lost 4 bases; unmatched junction nucleotides: 6. The CDR3 sequence: CASSPATGSTGELFF. CDR3 nucleotide sequence: TGCGCCAGCAGCCCAGCGACAGGGAGCACCGGGGAGCTGTTTTTT.

The chain recombines TRBV28 with TRBJ1-5, with 8 bases lining up with TRBD1. CDR1 and CDR2 from the germline V gene are MDHEN and SYDVKM. The CDR3 has 23 amino acids. J gave up 0 bases and V 5 bases, and 27 bases lay outside the gene matches. The CDR3 DNA reads TGTGCCAGCAGTGCCGATGCTCTAAGATTTACCGGGACAGGTACCTATAGCAATCAGCCCCAGCATTTT. Translated: CASSADALRFTGTGTYSNQPQHF.

The table lists this clonotype with a few counts. The chain recombines TRBV7-3 with TRBJ2-3; the match to TRBD2 covers 10 bases. V lost 2 bases to trimming and J lost 9 bases; unmatched junction nucleotides: 11. The CDR3 extends over 16 amino acids. CDR1 and CDR2 from the germline V gene are SGHTA and FQGTGA. CDR3 sequence reads: CASSLGISGGFATQYF. The CDR3, as DNA: TGTGCCAGCAGCTTAGGGATTAGCGGGGGGTTTGCGACGCAGTATTTT. Full variable domain (remainder filled in from reference TRBV7-3 and TRBJ2-3): GAGVSQTPSNKVTEKGKYVELRCDPISGHTALYWYRQSLGQGPEFLIYFQGTGAADDSGLPNDRFFAVRPEGSVSTLKIQRTERGDSAVYLCASSLGISGGFATQYFGPGTRLTVL.

The chain has TRBV27 and TRBJ1-1; tentative D call: TRBD1 (5 bases). Germline V gene data show CDR1 as MNHEY and CDR2 as SMNVEV (reference sequence). Between the trimmed V and J ends, which lost 6 bases and 10 bases, there was a span of 18 bases. The CDR3 length is 13 residues. CDR3 amino acids: CASSLGGGSSAFF. DNA of the CDR3: TGTGCCAGCAGCCTAGGCGGGGGTAGTTCAGCTTTCTTT.

This clonotype was detected only a few times. V is TRBV7-6 and J is TRBJ2-3, with 9 bases fitting TRBD1. The CDR3 sequence is 18 residues long. Germline assignment: CDR1 SGHVS and CDR2 FNYEAQ. Trimming cost V 1 base and J 0 bases; bases outside gene matches: 8. Here the CDR3 DNA reads TGTGCCAGCAGCTTAGTGTACAGGGGGCACTATAGCACAGATACGCAGTATTTT. The encoded protein is CASSLVYRGHYSTDTQYF.

The chain has TRBV4-1 and TRBJ1-3, with D perhaps TRBD1 (5 bases). The CDR3 covers 16 residues. The V end was cut by 4 bases, the J end by 0 bases, with 13 bases between. Germline CDR1 reads MGHRA; CDR2 reads YSYEKL. In nucleotides, the CDR3 is TGCGCCAGCAGCCCAGGTCTGGGGACCTCTGGAAACACCATATATTTT. It translates to CASSPGLGTSGNTIYF.

The chain uses TRBV4-3 and TRBJ2-1, with a weak D call TRBD2 (6 bases). This CDR3 region has 16 residues. V dropped 0 bases and J dropped 3 bases, with 12 bases sitting between them. CDR1 LGHNA and CDR2 YSLEER come from the germline V gene. CDR3 residues: CASSQDGVGGYNEQFF. The CDR3, as DNA: TGCGCCAGCAGCCAAGATGGGGTCGGGGGCTACAATGAGCAGTTCTTC.

This clonotype was counted only a few times. This chain connects TRBV9 to TRBJ2-7; D perhaps matches TRBD1 (5 bases). Trimming took off 3 bases at V and 0 bases at J, with 10 bases between the two ends. From germline, CDR1 is SGDLS and CDR2 YYNGEE. This CDR3 is 14 amino acids long. In DNA, the CDR3 is TGTGCCAGCAGCGAGACAGACGGCTCCTACGAGCAGTACTTC. This encodes CASSETDGSYEQYF.

The chain couples TRBV5-1 to TRBJ2-3, with a possible D match to TRBD1 (5 bases). This CDR3 contains 15 residues. The germline gives CDR1 SGHRS, CDR2 YFSETQ. V lost 4 bases and J lost 4, with 16 bases in between. This CDR3 reads CASSVIRAFADTQYF. As DNA, the CDR3 is TGCGCCAGCAGCGTAATCAGGGCGTTCGCAGATACGCAGTATTTT.

This clonotype was seen a few times. The V gene is TRBV7-9, the J gene TRBJ2-2, with D possibly TRBD2 on 5 matching bases. The CDR3 is 13 residues long. Per germline, CDR1 SEHNR and CDR2 FQNEAQ (reference sequence). V lost 5 bases and J lost 8, with 12 bases in between. The CDR3: CASSPRVTGELFF. For the CDR3, the DNA is TGTGCCAGCAGCCCGAGGGTAACGGGGGAGCTGTTTTTT.

This clonotype occurred once. V usage is TRBV9 and J usage is TRBJ2-3; 9 bases are shared with TRBD2. Germline V gives CDR1 SGDLS, CDR2 YYNGEE. The CDR3 has 16 residues. J gave up 1 base and V 0 bases, and 3 bases lay outside the gene matches. CDR3 nucleotide sequence: TGTGCCAGCAGCGTAGAGGGACTAGCCCGCACAGATACGCAGTATTTT. It encodes CASSVEGLARTDTQYF.

This clonotype was detected once. The chain has TRBV5-1 and TRBJ2-3, with no clear D. V was pared by 4 bases and J by 2 bases, with 14 bases between. Germline lookup yields CDR1 SGHRS and CDR2 YFSETQ. This CDR3 is built from 15 residues. CDR3 protein: CASSLRNRYTDTQYF. Here the CDR3 DNA reads TGCGCCAGCAGCCTCCGGAACAGATACACAGATACGCAGTATTTT.

This clonotype was detected many times. The V call is TRBV12-3 or TRBV12-4, the J call TRBJ2-5, with D possibly being TRBD1 or TRBD2 (5 bases each). The CDR3 sequence is 11 residues long. Trimming removed 9 bases at V and 5 bases at J, with 10 bases between. The DNA of the CDR3 is TGTGCCAGTGGGACCCGGGAGACCCAGTACTTC. Its translation: CASGTRETQYF.

This sequence joins TRBV25-1 and TRBJ1-4, with D unresolved. CDR3 size: 14 residues. Germline CDR1 MGHDK, CDR2 SYGVNS. V shed 3 bases and J shed 3 bases, with 8 bases lying between them. The CDR3 region is CASSDIQSNEKLFF. The DNA for the CDR3 is TGTGCCAGCAGTGATATACAGTCTAATGAAAAACTGTTTTTT.

As for this clonotype: Since the CDR3 does not end with the conserved phenylalanine or tryptophan, this likely comes from a read error. The chain uses TRBV7-3 and TRBJ2-1, with D possibly being TRBD2 (6 bases). Trimming pared 4 bases from V and 7 bases from J, leaving 14 bases between. The CDR3 is made up of 14 amino acids. The germline gives CDR1 SGHTA, CDR2 FQGTGA. The CDR3 spells CASSSAGLTNEQFL. The CDR3 coding sequence is TGTGCCAGCAGCTCGGCGGGACTTACAAATGAGCAGTTCTTG.

The table lists this clonotype with a few counts. The V gene is TRBV29-1, the J gene TRBJ2-1; no clear D. CDR1 is SQVTM, CDR2 ANQGSEA, per germline. The CDR3 length is 15 residues. V was cut by 6 bases and J by 0 bases, with 15 bases left in between. The CDR3 DNA sequence: TGCAGCGTGGACCTAGGAGTCAGCTCCTACAATGAGCAGTTCTTC. It codes for CSVDLGVSSYNEQFF.

This rearrangement joins TRBV2 to TRBJ2-1; 9 nucleotides align to TRBD2. The V gene's germline CDR1 is SNHLY and CDR2 FYNNEI. The CDR3 is 13 residues long. J lost 6 bases, V lost 9 bases, and 6 bases had no gene match. The CDR3 is CARASGERNEQFF. In DNA, the CDR3 is TGTGCCAGAGCTAGCGGGGAACGCAATGAGCAGTTCTTC. Combining the CDR3 with reference TRBV2 and TRBJ2-1 gives the whole variable domain EPEVTQTPSHQVTQMGQEVILRCVPISNHLYFYWYRQILGQKVEFLVSFYNNEISEKSEIFDDQFSVERPDGSNFTLKIRSTKLEDSAMYFCARASGERNEQFFGPGTRLTVL.

This clonotype showed up just a few times. The rearrangement links TRBV5-4 to TRBJ2-3; D is perhaps TRBD2 (5 bases). Trimming cost V 3 bases and J 10 bases, with 15 bases left between them. The CDR3 covers 13 residues. CDR1 SGHNT and CDR2 YYREEE come from the germline V gene (reference sequence). CDR3 region: CASSWSRGAAQYF. The CDR3 region has the DNA TGTGCCAGCAGCTGGTCTCGGGGAGCCGCGCAGTATTTT.

The chain combines TRBV7-2 with TRBJ2-1; possibly TRBD2 for D (6 bases). CDR1 and CDR2 (germline): SGHTA, FQGNSA. Trimming removed 8 bases at V and 2 bases at J, with 13 bases between. This CDR3 is built from 14 residues. The CDR3 nucleotides read TGTGCCAGCGAGGACGGGGGTGCCTACAATGAGCAGTTCTTC. Translation: CASEDGGAYNEQFF.